The rows below give T cell receptor beta chains drawn from one sample of a study of radiotherapy plus CTLA-4 blockade in lung cancer. Produced via immunoSEQ multiplex PCR; TCRdb's table is partial and in-frame only. The sample includes about 60,000 clones, around 83% of them seen just once. Source: peripheral blood, taken from a patient treated with radiotherapy plus ipilimumab. The receptors were gathered from a human donor with non-small cell lung cancer who had a partial response to radiotherapy plus ipilimumab. The CDR3 runs from the conserved cysteine through the conserved F or W. A D gene is named only where the DNA matches it firmly. Part of the rows lack a size; the others show once, few, many or a class for expanded clones.

CDR3	DNA	J	D	length	size	V
CASSFRGLAGVGDTDTQYF	TGCGCCAGCAGTTTCCGAGGACTAGCGGGAGTAGGTGATACAGATACGCAGTATTTT	TRBJ2-3	TRBD2	19	few	TRBV4-1
CASSLGSSGANVLTF	TGTGCCAGCAGTTTGGGCAGCTCTGGGGCCAACGTCCTGACTTTC	TRBJ2-6	NA	15	few	TRBV28
CASSERRSGVAQPQHF	TGTGCCAGCAGTGAACGGAGATCAGGGGTAGCCCAGCCCCAGCATTTT	TRBJ1-5	NA	16	NA	TRBV2
CSAGTSGSKGETQYF	TGCAGCGCTGGGACTAGCGGGAGCAAAGGAGAGACCCAGTACTTC	TRBJ2-5	TRBD2	15	NA	TRBV29-1
CASSPRGHFSGNTIYF	TGTGCCAGCAGTCCTAGGGGGCACTTCTCTGGAAACACCATATATTTT	TRBJ1-3	TRBD1	16	once	TRBV11-2
CASSLVASSTDTQYF	TGCGCCAGCAGCTTGGTAGCGTCTAGCACAGATACGCAGTATTTT	TRBJ2-3	NA	15	once	TRBV5-1
CASSVGLAGINEQFF	TGTGCCAGTAGTGTCGGACTAGCGGGTATCAATGAGCAGTTCTTC	TRBJ2-1	TRBD2	15	NA	TRBV19
CATSPFTRGNQPQHF	TGTGCCACCAGCCCCTTTACGAGGGGCAATCAGCCCCAGCATTTT	TRBJ1-5	NA	15	NA	TRBV15
CASRDSSTDTQYF	TGTGCCAGCAGGGACAGTAGCACAGATACGCAGTATTTT	TRBJ2-3	NA	13	NA	TRBV28
CSAAWWGDEQYF	TGCAGCGCAGCTTGGTGGGGCGACGAGCAGTACTTC	TRBJ2-7	NA	12	NA	TRBV29-1
CASSLDGREGRDEQFF	TGTGCCAGCAGCTTAGATGGGAGGGAGGGCCGGGATGAGCAGTTCTTC	TRBJ2-1	TRBD2	16	few	TRBV11-3
CASSTPREGSYEQYF	TGTGCCAGCTCAACTCCGAGGGAGGGCTCCTACGAGCAGTACTTC	TRBJ2-7	TRBD2	15	NA	TRBV6-5
CASSLAGDGYTF	TGCGCCAGCAGCTTAGCAGGGGATGGCTACACCTTC	TRBJ1-2	NA	12	NA	TRBV5-1
CASSLSWQGQGYTF	TGTGCCAGCAGCTTGTCTTGGCAGGGGCAGGGCTACACCTTC	TRBJ1-2	NA	14	once	TRBV5-4
CATSWGVDIQYF	TGTGCCACCAGCTGGGGCGTAGACATTCAGTACTTC	TRBJ2-4	NA	12	NA	TRBV15
CASSLLGQGGTGELFF	TGTGCCAGCAGCTTACTGGGACAGGGGGGTACCGGGGAGCTGTTTTTT	TRBJ2-2	TRBD1	16	NA	TRBV5-6